In this sample, the clone carrying this TCR beta chain turned up once. Its antigen is unknown. This record comes from a study of cytotoxic CD8 clonotypes in ibrutinib-treated CLL. Study-level points and caveats: Researchers report that baseline clonality outpaced age-matched healthy donors and tracked circulating CD8+ T-cell counts.

Depths of 1 in 200,000 to 1 in 1 million T cells were the sequencing target. The table came from immunoSEQ multiplex PCR; TCRdb's copy has only in-frame clones and leaves some out. The data hold fewer than 400,000 clones, with 67% observed a single time. V was trimmed by 2 bases and J by 3 bases, leaving 13 bases between them. Germline assignment: CDR1 MNHNY and CDR2 SVGAGI (reference sequence). The CDR3 length is 15 residues. With cryopreserved PBMCs as the source, roughly 1.8 micrograms of genomic DNA went to TCR beta libraries. Sequenced material: PBMCs, taken after 36 months of ibrutinib treatment. This chain joins TRBV6-6 and TRBJ1-1; D remains ambiguous. The sequence came from a human donor with chronic lymphocytic leukemia. CDR3 coding DNA: TGTGCCAGCAGTTACCGGGAGACCACTTACACTGAAGCTTTCTTT. Protein sequence: CASSYRETTYTEAFF.